The next 30 T cell receptor beta chains were all read from a single sample in a study of blood T cell repertoires in COVID-19. Generated by immunoSEQ multiplex PCR, the TCRdb table keeps only in-frame clones and is missing some. Of about 12,000 clones in the sample, approximately 80% were seen once. The sequenced sample consisted of peripheral blood. These receptors all stem from an elderly man with acute or convalescent COVID-19.

V and J are TRBV28 and TRBJ2-2; TRBD1 might be the D (5 bases). The CDR3 spans 14 residues. The V end was cut by 2 bases, the J end by 4 bases, with 8 bases between. Germline CDR1 reads MDHEN; CDR2 reads SYDVKM. The CDR3 region has the DNA TGTGCCAGCAGTTTACGACAGCCCACCGGGGAGCTGTTTTTT. Translating gives CASSLRQPTGELFF.

The chain employs TRBV19 and TRBJ2-1; D not resolved. The germline V gene encodes CDR1 LNHDA and CDR2 SQIVND (reference sequence). V was cut by 8 bases and J by 3 bases, with 5 bases left in between. The CDR3 totals 11 residues. The CDR3 spells CASSVYNEQFF. The CDR3 DNA reads TGTGCCAGTTCTGTCTACAATGAGCAGTTCTTC.

In DNA form, the CDR3 reads TGTGCCAGCAGCCAAACGGGGTCATCTGGAAACACCATATATTTT. The encoded protein is CASSQTGSSGNTIYF. The chain is built from TRBV3-1 (or the pseudogene TRBV3-2) and TRBJ1-3; no firm D call. CDR1 and CDR2 (germline): LGHDT, YNNKEL (reference sequence). V lost 2 bases to trimming and J lost 1 base, with 9 bases between them. This CDR3 is built from 15 residues.

The rearrangement links TRBV29-1 to TRBJ1-2; D is unresolved. Per the germline V gene, CDR1 is SQVTM and CDR2 is ANQGSEA. The CDR3 sequence is 11 residues long. V dropped 5 bases and J dropped 5 bases, with 9 bases sitting between them. The CDR3 DNA reads TGCAGCGTTACGGGTGGTTATGGCTACACCTTC. Amino acids: CSVTGGYGYTF.

J is TRBJ1-1 and V is TRBV2; perhaps TRBD1 as D (5 bases). The CDR3 covers 15 residues. V lost 6 bases to trimming and J lost 0 bases, with 14 bases between them. CDR1 is SNHLY, CDR2 FYNNEI, per germline. The CDR3 loop is CASSLTTTVNTEAFF. The CDR3 DNA reads as TGTGCCAGCAGCCTTACGACGACAGTGAACACTGAAGCTTTCTTT.

Here the CDR3 DNA reads TGTGCCAGCAGCTTAGATCGGGCCGGGGGGCCTCGAGATACGCAGTATTTT. Translated: CASSLDRAGGPRDTQYF. This chain uses TRBV11-2 with TRBJ2-3; a weak D match, TRBD2 (7 bases). In germline, CDR1 is SGHAT, CDR2 FQNNGV. This CDR3 has 17 residues. Trimming cost V 0 bases and J 5 bases, with 18 bases left between them.

The rearrangement links TRBV7-6 to TRBJ2-2; D possibly corresponds to TRBD1 (6 bases). Germline CDR1 reads SGHVS; CDR2 reads FNYEAQ. V shed 3 bases and J shed 6 bases, with 14 bases lying between them. The CDR3 is made up of 15 amino acids. DNA of the CDR3: TGTGCCAGCAGCTTTTCAGGGGTTCAAGCCGGGGAGCTGTTTTTT. This translates into CASSFSGVQAGELFF.

The J gene is TRBJ2-1, the V gene TRBV24-1; possibly TRBD2 for D (5 bases). V lost 6 bases, J lost 0 bases, and 8 bases lay in between. The germline V gene has CDR1 KGHDR and CDR2 SFDVKD. The CDR3 loop spans 14 amino acids. Written as DNA, the CDR3 is TGTGCCACCAGTCGAGGGAGCTCCTACAATGAGCAGTTCTTC. The encoded protein is CATSRGSSYNEQFF.

V and J are TRBV7-9 and TRBJ2-3; possible D gene TRBD2, 6 bases. Trimming stripped 0 bases from V and 1 base from J, with 8 bases between. The CDR3 spans 15 residues. Germline CDR1 SEHNR, CDR2 FQNEAQ (reference sequence). In DNA form, the CDR3 reads TGTGCCAGCAGCTTAGCGCGGGGCCGCACAGATACGCAGTATTTT. Its protein is CASSLARGRTDTQYF.

The chain employs TRBV27 and TRBJ2-3; D not certain. CDR1 is MNHEY and CDR2 is SMNVEV in the germline V gene (reference sequence). V was clipped by 3 bases and J by 2 bases, with 9 bases between them. This CDR3 has 14 amino acids. This CDR3 reads CASSLRSHTDTQYF. The CDR3 nucleotides are TGTGCCAGCAGTTTGCGATCCCACACAGATACGCAGTATTTT.

The rearrangement uses TRBV9 and TRBJ2-1; 13 positions agree with TRBD2. Trimming took 3 bases from V and 7 from J; bases not matched to a gene: 7. Germline lookup yields CDR1 SGDLS and CDR2 YYNGEE. CDR3 length: 16 residues. The CDR3 here is CASSASLAGGMNEQFF. CDR3 DNA sequence: TGTGCCAGCAGCGCCTCACTAGCGGGGGGGATGAATGAGCAGTTCTTC.

The J gene is TRBJ2-3, the V gene TRBV5-1, with 7 bases lining up with TRBD2. Germline assignment: CDR1 SGHRS and CDR2 YFSETQ. The CDR3 runs to 15 residues. Trimming removed 0 bases from V and 2 bases from J; junction bases left unmatched: 3. CDR3 residues: CASSLEAGPTDTQYF. The CDR3 DNA sequence: TGCGCCAGCAGCTTGGAAGCGGGGCCCACAGATACGCAGTATTTT.

This clone was seen more than once but under ten times. This rearrangement joins TRBV12-3 or TRBV12-4 to TRBJ1-1; TRBD1 might be the D (6 bases). The V gene lost 7 bases and the J gene lost 4 bases, with 13 bases spanning the gap. The CDR3 sequence is 13 residues long. The CDR3 loop is CASIPWGRTEAFF. The CDR3 region has the DNA TGTGCCAGCATCCCTTGGGGGCGCACTGAAGCTTTCTTT.

The chain recombines TRBV2 with TRBJ1-2; TRBD1 might be the D (5 bases). CDR1 and CDR2 from the germline V gene are SNHLY and FYNNEI. V shed 11 bases and J shed 2 bases, with 12 bases lying between them. This CDR3 comprises 12 residues. CDR3: CAPEAGNYGYTF. CDR3 bases: TGTGCCCCCGAAGCAGGGAACTATGGCTACACCTTC. Full variable domain (remainder filled in from reference TRBV2 and TRBJ1-2): EPEVTQTPSHQVTQMGQEVILRCVPISNHLYFYWYRQILGQKVEFLVSFYNNEISEKSEIFDDQFSVERPDGSNFTLKIRSTKLEDSAMYFCAPEAGNYGYTFGSGTRLTVV.

This rearrangement joins TRBV5-1 to TRBJ2-3; 7 nucleotides align to TRBD2. Germline CDR1 reads SGHRS; CDR2 reads YFSETQ. The V gene end was trimmed by 0 bases and the J gene end by 2 bases; junction bases not matched to a gene: 6. The CDR3 runs 16 residues. In nucleotides, the CDR3 is TGCGCCAGCAGCTTGGGGGGTCTAGCGGCCACAGATACGCAGTATTTT. Translating gives CASSLGGLAATDTQYF.

The chain combines TRBV3-1 (or the pseudogene TRBV3-2) with TRBJ1-2; D is unclear. The germline V and J ends were trimmed by 6 bases and 4 bases, with 6 bases remaining between them. The CDR3 contains 11 residues. Germline V gene sequence: CDR1 LGHDT, CDR2 YNNKEL (reference sequence). CDR3 protein: CASRGSYGYTF. The CDR3 DNA follows: TGTGCCAGCAGGGGGAGCTATGGCTACACCTTC.

The gene calls are TRBV5-4 and TRBJ2-6; the match to TRBD1 covers 11 bases. CDR3 size: 17 residues. The J segment lost 4 bases and the V segment lost 4 bases, leaving 7 bases of the junction unmatched. Germline V gives CDR1 SGHNT, CDR2 YYREEE (reference sequence). CDR3 protein: CASSLGQGAQGANVLTF. For the CDR3, the DNA is TGTGCCAGCAGCCTCGGACAGGGGGCGCAAGGGGCCAACGTCCTGACTTTC.

The chain couples TRBV5-8 to TRBJ2-3; 7 bases align to TRBD1. Germline values: CDR1 SGHTS, CDR2 YDEGEE. CDR3 length: 15 amino acids. The trim removed 4 bases at V and 4 bases at J, leaving 9 bases unmatched. In nucleotides, the CDR3 is TGTGCCAGCAGCCGTACAGGGGTAAAGCCAGATACGCAGTATTTT. Encoded protein: CASSRTGVKPDTQYF.

This chain links TRBV7-6 with TRBJ1-1; D is unclear. Deletions cut 3 bases from V and 0 bases from J, with 11 bases between. The CDR3 covers 15 residues. Germline-derived CDR1 and CDR2 are SGHVS and FNYEAQ. The CDR3 region is CASSLGEWMNTEAFF. Written as DNA, the CDR3 is TGTGCCAGCAGCTTGGGCGAATGGATGAACACTGAAGCTTTCTTT.

CDR3 sequence reads: CASSAAAGRELFF. CDR3 bases: TGTGCCAGCAGCGCCGCCGCGGGCCGGGAGCTGTTTTTT. The chain carries TRBV7-3 and TRBJ2-2; D is perhaps TRBD2 (5 bases). The CDR3 loop spans 13 amino acids. Germline lookup yields CDR1 SGHTA and CDR2 FQGTGA. Trimming cost V 5 bases and J 9 bases, with 13 bases left between them.

The chain links TRBV18 to TRBJ1-3, with a weak D call TRBD1 (5 bases). This CDR3 is 18 amino acids long. Germline-derived CDR1 and CDR2 are KGHSH and LQKENI. The V and J ends lost 1 base and 4 bases respectively, with 20 bases between them. The chain's CDR3 is CASSPRDSFRISGNTIYF. In DNA form, the CDR3 reads TGTGCCAGCTCACCACGAGACAGTTTTCGGATCTCGGGAAACACCATATATTTT.

The J gene is TRBJ1-4, the V gene TRBV28, with D possibly matching TRBD1 (5 bases). Per germline, CDR1 MDHEN and CDR2 SYDVKM. Trimming left V 6 bases short and J 10 bases short, with 21 bases between. The CDR3 length is 15 residues. The CDR3 is CASSSNFPGGGKLFF. DNA of the CDR3: TGTGCCAGCAGCTCTAACTTTCCCGGGGGGGGAAAACTGTTTTTT.

The J gene is TRBJ2-5, the V gene TRBV18; tentatively, D is TRBD1 (6 bases). Looked up from germline, CDR1 is KGHSH and CDR2 is LQKENI. V was cut by 0 bases and J by 4 bases, with 15 bases left in between. The CDR3 contains 16 residues. This CDR3 reads CASSPPINTGRETQYF. The CDR3 DNA reads TGTGCCAGCTCACCACCTATCAATACAGGGAGAGAGACCCAGTACTTC.

V usage is TRBV7-8 and J usage is TRBJ1-4; D remains ambiguous. Germline V CDR1 and CDR2: SGHVS, FQNEAQ. The CDR3 loop spans 15 amino acids. Deletions cut 1 base from V and 4 bases from J, with 10 bases between. As DNA, the CDR3 is TGTGCCAGCAGCTTAGTGGCTCTAGTTAATGAAAAACTGTTTTTT. Its translation: CASSLVALVNEKLFF.

A single count supports this clone. The J gene is TRBJ2-2, the V gene TRBV9, with 8 bases fitting TRBD2. CDR1 is SGDLS, CDR2 YYNGEE, per germline. The CDR3 covers 16 residues. V lost 0 bases and J lost 7; bases outside the gene matches: 8. The CDR3 DNA is TGTGCCAGCAGCGTAGTACCAGCGGGGGCCCGCGGGGAGCTGTTTTTT. It is translated as CASSVVPAGARGELFF. Variable domain in full (rest from reference TRBV9 and TRBJ2-2): DSGVTQTPKHLITATGQRVTLRCSPRSGDLSVYWYQQSLDQGLQFLIQYYNGEERAKGNILERFSAQQFPDLHSELNLSSLELGDSALYFCASSVVPAGARGELFFGEGSRLTVL.

The rearrangement links TRBV4-2 to TRBJ1-3; D may be TRBD1 (5 bases). The germline V gene has CDR1 LGHNA and CDR2 YNFKEQ. The germline V and J ends were trimmed by 5 bases and 9 bases, with 20 bases remaining between them. CDR3 size: 15 residues. CDR3 nucleotide sequence: TGTGCCAGCAGCGAGAGACAGTTACGTCGGTCCACCATATATTTT. As protein: CASSERQLRRSTIYF.

The chain has TRBV6-2 or TRBV6-3 and TRBJ2-7; 7 positions agree with TRBD1. The CDR3 spans 14 residues. V shed 6 bases and J 2 bases; nucleotides not matched to a gene: 7. Germline loops: CDR1 MNHEY, CDR2 SVGEGT. The CDR3 region is CASSRDSRTYEQYF. In DNA form, the CDR3 reads TGTGCCAGCAGCCGGGACAGCAGAACCTACGAGCAGTACTTC.

This clone appeared a single time. This sequence joins TRBV4-2 and TRBJ2-5; 13 bases line up with TRBD2. V was clipped by 1 base and J by 4 bases; unmatched bases: 3. The CDR3 loop spans 16 amino acids. Per germline, CDR1 LGHNA and CDR2 YNFKEQ. The CDR3 DNA reads as TGTGCCAGCAGCCAAGGGACTAGCGGGGGCCGAGAGACCCAGTACTTC. It encodes CASSQGTSGGRETQYF.

V gene TRBV7-2 combines with J gene TRBJ1-2; 7 bases match TRBD1. The CDR3 covers 14 residues. Per the germline V gene, CDR1 is SGHTA and CDR2 is FQGNSA. With 1 base clipped from V and 2 bases from J, the junction kept 1 base outside the gene matches. For the CDR3, the DNA is TGTGCCAGCAGCTTAGGACAGGGAAACTATGGCTACACCTTC. Protein product: CASSLGQGNYGYTF.

V usage is TRBV7-9 and J usage is TRBJ2-1; TRBD2 might be the D (5 bases). Trimming removed 5 bases from V and 1 base from J, with 12 bases in between. This CDR3 contains 15 residues. Germline V lookup: CDR1 SEHNR, CDR2 FQNEAQ (reference sequence). CDR3 nucleotide sequence: TGTGCCAGCAGCCGAAGCGGTGTTTCCTACAATGAGCAGTTCTTC. Encoded protein: CASSRSGVSYNEQFF.